This T cell receptor beta chain is drawn from a study of molecular identifiers for immune sequencing clone quantification. V gave up 0 bases and J gave up 2 bases, with 2 bases separating them. Germline V gene data show CDR1 as LGHNA and CDR2 as YSLEER. The CDR3 sequence is 14 residues long. Naive CD8 T cells were sorted, and the gate applied was CD8+CD4-CCR7+CD45RA+. From the PCR reads, TCRdb called clonotypes with MiXCR, one entry per CDR3 protein. The sample contains about 10,000 distinct CDR3 sequences, roughly a sixth of which appear only once. This clonotype was seen only a few times. A much larger clone is a single base away; this may be a read error.

The source is a human donor in good health. Some libraries in this study had Jurkat cell RNA spiked in. The chain uses TRBV4-3 and TRBJ2-6; D is unresolved. What was sequenced was naive CD8+ T cells from blood, with Jurkat cell RNA spiked in. Subset here: FACS-sorted CD8+CD4-CCR7+CD45RA+ naive T cells. Here the CDR3 DNA reads TGCGCCAGCAGCCAAGACCCTGGGGCCAACGTCCTGACTTTC. This sequence encodes CASSQDPGANVLTF.